The T cell receptor beta chain under discussion was sequenced for a study of blood T cell repertoires in COVID-19. CDR1 and CDR2 from the germline V gene are SGHVS and FNYEAQ. The V and J ends lost 2 bases and 0 bases respectively, with 11 bases between them. The CDR3 length is 15 residues. TCRdb's table, derived via immunoSEQ multiplex PCR, lists solely in-frame clones and lacks some. Of fewer than 500,000 clones listed, around 89% were seen once; the top ten hold around 4.5%. Sequencing used peripheral blood. This TCR derives from a woman younger than 45 with acute or convalescent COVID-19. The chain recombines TRBV7-6 with TRBJ2-7; a weak D match, TRBD2 (5 bases). The CDR3 sequence is CASSLSTISSYEQYF. CDR3 nucleotides: TGTGCCAGCAGCTTATCGACTATCAGCTCCTACGAGCAGTACTTC.